The 14 T cell receptor beta chains in this list originate from one sample, sequenced in a study of technical replicates of blood from a few donors. The table came from immunoSEQ multiplex PCR; TCRdb's copy has only in-frame clones and leaves some out. The table lists around 76,000 clones, 90% to 95% of them singletons. The material sequenced was T cells isolated from PBMCs. The receptor set was obtained from a human donor in good health.

V and J are TRBV12-2 and TRBJ1-2; whether TRBD1, the table's D call, matches the DNA was not checked. TRBV12-2 represents a pseudogene. CDR3 length equals 15 residues. CDR3 residues: CASRFQTGGCYGYTF. DNA for the CDR3: TGTGCAAGTCGCTTCCAGACAGGGGGCTGCTATGGCTACACCTTC.

This chain connects TRBV5-1 to TRBJ1-2; TRBD1 matches at 8 bases. Losses at the gene ends were 4 bases for V and 5 bases for J; bases not matched to a gene: 4. The germline V gene encodes CDR1 SGHRS and CDR2 YFSETQ. The CDR3 loop spans 13 amino acids. CDR3 DNA: TGCGCCAGCAGCACGGGACAGGATTATGGCTACACCTTC. It yields the protein CASSTGQDYGYTF.

Here the CDR3 reads CASSEGFRVSGNTIYF. DNA for the CDR3: TGTGCCAGCAGTGAAGGTTTCAGGGTCTCCGGAAACACCATATATTTT. The chain is built from TRBV2 and TRBJ1-3, with D perhaps TRBD1 (5 bases). Trimming took off 1 base at V and 4 bases at J, with 14 bases between the two ends. The germline V gene has CDR1 SNHLY and CDR2 FYNNEI. This CDR3 region has 16 residues.

The V call is TRBV4-1, the J call TRBJ1-5, with 9 bases identical to TRBD1. Per the germline V gene, CDR1 is MGHRA and CDR2 is YSYEKL. With V trimmed by 4 bases and J by 2 bases, 9 bases remained unmatched. This CDR3 spans 17 amino acids. CDR3 residues: CASSPTTGGDGNQPQHF. CDR3 coding DNA: TGCGCCAGCAGCCCGACAACAGGGGGCGACGGCAATCAGCCCCAGCATTTT.

The gene calls are TRBV7-8 and TRBJ2-7; a weak D match, TRBD1 (6 bases). Germline V gives CDR1 SGHVS, CDR2 FQNEAQ. V was cut by 7 bases and J by 1 base, with 14 bases left in between. The CDR3 contains 14 residues. This chain's CDR3 is CASKPQGKSYEQYF. The DNA for the CDR3 is TGTGCCAGCAAACCTCAGGGGAAATCCTACGAGCAGTACTTC. Based on the CDR3 plus reference TRBV7-8 and TRBJ2-7, the full variable domain is GAGVSQSPRYKVAKRGQDVALRCDPISGHVSLFWYQQALGQGPEFLTYFQNEAQLDKSGLPSDRFFAERPEGSVSTLKIQRTQQEDSAVYLCASKPQGKSYEQYFGPGTRLTVT.

This chain links TRBV19 with TRBJ1-1; 8 nucleotides line up with TRBD1. The CDR3 contains 17 residues. The junction had 9 bases not matched to a gene; V was cut back by 2 bases and J by 1 base. Germline CDR1 is LNHDA and CDR2 is SQIVND (reference sequence). CDR3 amino acids: CASSILPGQEKNTEAFF. DNA of the CDR3: TGTGCCAGTAGTATACTTCCGGGACAGGAAAAGAACACTGAAGCTTTCTTT.

The chain carries TRBV28 and TRBJ2-1, with TRBD1 matching over 9 bases. V shed 3 bases and J 5 bases; nucleotides not matched to a gene: 8. Germline CDR1 is MDHEN and CDR2 is SYDVKM. This CDR3 contains 16 residues. As DNA, the CDR3 is TGTGCCAGCAGTTTCCTCGGACAGGGGAAAAACAATGAGCAGTTCTTC. Translating it yields CASSFLGQGKNNEQFF.

The chain combines TRBV5-1 with TRBJ1-1, with D possibly TRBD1 on 6 matching bases. This CDR3 comprises 13 residues. In germline, CDR1 is SGHRS, CDR2 YFSETQ. V shed 7 bases and J shed 2 bases, with 12 bases lying between them. Here the CDR3 DNA reads TGCGCCAGCGGGGGGGCGGCTAACACTGAAGCTTTCTTT. It is translated as CASGGAANTEAFF.

The V call is TRBV7-9, the J call TRBJ1-6; no definite D call. Germline CDR1 SEHNR, CDR2 FQNEAQ (reference sequence). The length of the CDR3 is 11 residues. The V and J ends lost 4 bases and 10 bases respectively, with 5 bases between them. DNA for the CDR3: TGTGCCAGCAGCTCGGGGTCACCCCTCCACTTT. Protein: CASSSGSPLHF.

The chain carries TRBV5-1 and TRBJ2-2; D may be TRBD2 (6 bases). The CDR3 loop spans 16 amino acids. V lost 4 bases and J 0 bases, leaving 13 bases between the germline ends. Germline CDR1 and CDR2: SGHRS and YFSETQ. For the CDR3, the DNA is TGCGCCAGCAGCCCCGGTTGGACTACGAACACCGGGGAGCTGTTTTTT. This gives the protein CASSPGWTTNTGELFF.

The gene calls are TRBV29-1 and TRBJ2-1; possibly TRBD1 for D (6 bases). This CDR3 comprises 14 residues. Germline CDR1 SQVTM, CDR2 ANQGSEA. The V end lost 3 bases, the J end lost 7 bases, and 16 bases lay between the germline ends. The CDR3 sequence: CSVDQGHWGNEQFF. CDR3 nucleotides: TGCAGCGTTGACCAGGGACACTGGGGGAATGAGCAGTTCTTC.

The J gene is TRBJ1-5, the V gene TRBV11-2; tentatively, D is TRBD1 (5 bases). Germline V gene data show CDR1 as SGHAT and CDR2 as FQNNGV. The CDR3 consists of 13 residues. V lost 3 bases, J lost 7 bases, and 10 bases lay in between. The CDR3 DNA reads as TGTGCCAGCAGCTTGACAGCAGGGCAGCCCCAGCATTTT. Protein: CASSLTAGQPQHF.

The chain couples TRBV4-1 to TRBJ2-7; TRBD1 might be the D (5 bases). The germline gives CDR1 MGHRA, CDR2 YSYEKL. The CDR3 sequence is 16 residues long. The germline V and J ends were trimmed by 4 bases and 0 bases, with 16 bases remaining between them. CDR3 DNA: TGCGCCAGCAGCCCCGAGCAGACAGCCCCCTCCTACGAGCAGTACTTC. As protein: CASSPEQTAPSYEQYF.

J is TRBJ2-2 and V is TRBV27; D perhaps matches TRBD2 (5 bases). V lost 6 bases and J 3 bases, leaving 11 bases between the germline ends. The CDR3 covers 14 residues. The germline CDR1 and CDR2 sequences are MNHEY and SMNVEV (reference sequence). The CDR3 DNA sequence: TGTGCCAGCAGGAGTAGCGTTGACACCGGGGAGCTGTTTTTT. Translating gives CASRSSVDTGELFF.